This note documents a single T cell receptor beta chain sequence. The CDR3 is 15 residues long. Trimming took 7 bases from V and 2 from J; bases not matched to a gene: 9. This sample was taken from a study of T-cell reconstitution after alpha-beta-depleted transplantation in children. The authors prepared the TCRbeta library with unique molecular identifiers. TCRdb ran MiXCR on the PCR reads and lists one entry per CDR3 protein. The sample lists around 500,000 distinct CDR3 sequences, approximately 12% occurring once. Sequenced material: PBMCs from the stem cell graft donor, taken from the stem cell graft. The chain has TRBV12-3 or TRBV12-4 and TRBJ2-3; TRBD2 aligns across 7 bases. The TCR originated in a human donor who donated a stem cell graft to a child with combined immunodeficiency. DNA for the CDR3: TGTGCCAGCACCCTAAGCGGGGCCCTCACAGATACGCAGTATTTT. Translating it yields CASTLSGALTDTQYF.